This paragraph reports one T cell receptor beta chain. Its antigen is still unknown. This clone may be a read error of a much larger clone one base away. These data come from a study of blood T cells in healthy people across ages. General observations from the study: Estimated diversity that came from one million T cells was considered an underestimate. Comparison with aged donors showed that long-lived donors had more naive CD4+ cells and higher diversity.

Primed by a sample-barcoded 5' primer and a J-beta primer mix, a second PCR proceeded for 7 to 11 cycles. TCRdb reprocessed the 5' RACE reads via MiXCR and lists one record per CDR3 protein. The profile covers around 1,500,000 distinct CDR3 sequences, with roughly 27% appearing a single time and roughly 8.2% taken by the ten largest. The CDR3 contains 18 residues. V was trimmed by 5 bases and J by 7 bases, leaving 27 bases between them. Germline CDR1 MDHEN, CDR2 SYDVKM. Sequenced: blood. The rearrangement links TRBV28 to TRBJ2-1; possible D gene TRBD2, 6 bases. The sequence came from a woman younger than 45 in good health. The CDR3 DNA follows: TGTGCCAGCAGTCCAATGGAGGGGCGCGGATTGAGTAGGAATGAGCAGTTCTTC. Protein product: CASSPMEGRGLSRNEQFF.